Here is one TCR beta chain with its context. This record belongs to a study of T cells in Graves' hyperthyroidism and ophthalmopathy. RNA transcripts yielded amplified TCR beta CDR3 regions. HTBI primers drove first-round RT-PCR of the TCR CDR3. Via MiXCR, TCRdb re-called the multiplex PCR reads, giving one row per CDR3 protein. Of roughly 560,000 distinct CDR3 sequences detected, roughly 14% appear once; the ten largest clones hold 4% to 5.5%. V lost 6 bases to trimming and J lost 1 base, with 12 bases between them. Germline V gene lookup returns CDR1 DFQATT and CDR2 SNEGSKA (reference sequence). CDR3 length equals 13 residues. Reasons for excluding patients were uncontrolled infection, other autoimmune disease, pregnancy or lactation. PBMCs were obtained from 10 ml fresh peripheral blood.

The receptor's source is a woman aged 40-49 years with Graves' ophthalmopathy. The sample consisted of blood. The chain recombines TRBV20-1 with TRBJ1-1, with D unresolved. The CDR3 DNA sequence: TGCAGTGCGGCCATAATTGGGAACACTGAAGCTTTCTTT. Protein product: CSAAIIGNTEAFF.